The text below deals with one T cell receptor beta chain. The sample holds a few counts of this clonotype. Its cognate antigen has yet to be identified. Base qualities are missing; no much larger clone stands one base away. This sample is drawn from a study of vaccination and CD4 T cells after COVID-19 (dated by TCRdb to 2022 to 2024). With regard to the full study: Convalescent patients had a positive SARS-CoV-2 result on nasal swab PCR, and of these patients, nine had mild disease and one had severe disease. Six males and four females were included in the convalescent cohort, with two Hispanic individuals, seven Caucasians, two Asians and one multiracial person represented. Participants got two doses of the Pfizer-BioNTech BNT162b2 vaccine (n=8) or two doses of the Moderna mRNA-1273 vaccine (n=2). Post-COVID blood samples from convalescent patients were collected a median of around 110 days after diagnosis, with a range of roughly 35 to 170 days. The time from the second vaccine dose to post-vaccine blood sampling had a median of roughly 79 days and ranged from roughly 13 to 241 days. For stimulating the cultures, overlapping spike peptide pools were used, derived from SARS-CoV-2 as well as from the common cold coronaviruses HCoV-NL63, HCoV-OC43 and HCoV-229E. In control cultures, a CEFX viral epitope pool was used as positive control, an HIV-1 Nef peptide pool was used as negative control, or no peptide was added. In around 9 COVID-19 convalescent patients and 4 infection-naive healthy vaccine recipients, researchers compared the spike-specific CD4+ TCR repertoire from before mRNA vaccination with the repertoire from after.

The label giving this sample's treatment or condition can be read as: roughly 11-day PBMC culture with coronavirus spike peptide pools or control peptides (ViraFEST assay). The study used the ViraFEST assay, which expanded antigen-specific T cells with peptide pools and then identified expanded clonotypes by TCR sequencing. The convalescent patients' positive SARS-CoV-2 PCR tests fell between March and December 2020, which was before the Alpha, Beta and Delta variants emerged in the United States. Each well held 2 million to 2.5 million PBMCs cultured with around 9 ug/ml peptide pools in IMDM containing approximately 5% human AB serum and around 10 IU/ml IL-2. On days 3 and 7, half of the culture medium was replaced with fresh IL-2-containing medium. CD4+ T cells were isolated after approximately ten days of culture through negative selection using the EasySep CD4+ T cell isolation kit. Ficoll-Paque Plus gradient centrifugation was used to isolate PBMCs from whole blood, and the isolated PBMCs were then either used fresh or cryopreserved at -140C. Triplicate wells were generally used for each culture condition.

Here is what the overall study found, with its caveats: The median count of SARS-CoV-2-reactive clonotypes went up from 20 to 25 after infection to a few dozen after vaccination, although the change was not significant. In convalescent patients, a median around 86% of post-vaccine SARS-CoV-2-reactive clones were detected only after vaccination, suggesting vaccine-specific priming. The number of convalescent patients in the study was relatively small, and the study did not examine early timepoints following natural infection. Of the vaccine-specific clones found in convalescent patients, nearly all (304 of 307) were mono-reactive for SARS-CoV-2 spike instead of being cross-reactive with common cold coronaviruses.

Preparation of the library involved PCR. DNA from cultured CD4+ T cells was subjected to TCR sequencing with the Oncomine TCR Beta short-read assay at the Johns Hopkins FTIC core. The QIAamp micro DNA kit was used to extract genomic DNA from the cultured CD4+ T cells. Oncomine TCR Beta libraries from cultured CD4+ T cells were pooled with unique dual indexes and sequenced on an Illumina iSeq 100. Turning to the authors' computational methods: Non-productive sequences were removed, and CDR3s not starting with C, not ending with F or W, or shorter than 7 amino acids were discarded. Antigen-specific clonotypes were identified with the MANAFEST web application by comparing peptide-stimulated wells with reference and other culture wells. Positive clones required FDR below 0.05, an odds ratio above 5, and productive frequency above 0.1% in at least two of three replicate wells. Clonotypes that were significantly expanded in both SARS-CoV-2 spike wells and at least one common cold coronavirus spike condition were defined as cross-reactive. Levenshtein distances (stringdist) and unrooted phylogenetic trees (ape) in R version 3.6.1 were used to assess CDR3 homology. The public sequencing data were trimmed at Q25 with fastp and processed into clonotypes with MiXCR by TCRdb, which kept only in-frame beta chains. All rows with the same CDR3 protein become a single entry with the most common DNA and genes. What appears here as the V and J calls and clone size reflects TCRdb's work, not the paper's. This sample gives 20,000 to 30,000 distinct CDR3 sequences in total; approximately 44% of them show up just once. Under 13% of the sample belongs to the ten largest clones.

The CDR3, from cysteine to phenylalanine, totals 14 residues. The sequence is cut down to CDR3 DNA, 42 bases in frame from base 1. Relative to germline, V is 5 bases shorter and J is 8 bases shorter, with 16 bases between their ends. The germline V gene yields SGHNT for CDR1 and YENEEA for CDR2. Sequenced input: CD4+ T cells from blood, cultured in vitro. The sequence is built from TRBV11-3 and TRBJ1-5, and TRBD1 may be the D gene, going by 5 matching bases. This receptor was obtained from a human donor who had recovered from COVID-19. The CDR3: CASSLTGADEPQHF. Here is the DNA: TGTGCCAGCAGCCTAACTGGGGCGGACGAGCCCCAGCATTTT. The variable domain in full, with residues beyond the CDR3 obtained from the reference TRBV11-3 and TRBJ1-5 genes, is EAGVVQSPRYKIIEKKQPVAFWCNPISGHNTLYWYLQNLGQGPELLIRYENEEAVDDSQLPKDRFSAERLKGVDSTLKIQPAELGDSAVYLCASSLTGADEPQHFGDGTRLSIL.